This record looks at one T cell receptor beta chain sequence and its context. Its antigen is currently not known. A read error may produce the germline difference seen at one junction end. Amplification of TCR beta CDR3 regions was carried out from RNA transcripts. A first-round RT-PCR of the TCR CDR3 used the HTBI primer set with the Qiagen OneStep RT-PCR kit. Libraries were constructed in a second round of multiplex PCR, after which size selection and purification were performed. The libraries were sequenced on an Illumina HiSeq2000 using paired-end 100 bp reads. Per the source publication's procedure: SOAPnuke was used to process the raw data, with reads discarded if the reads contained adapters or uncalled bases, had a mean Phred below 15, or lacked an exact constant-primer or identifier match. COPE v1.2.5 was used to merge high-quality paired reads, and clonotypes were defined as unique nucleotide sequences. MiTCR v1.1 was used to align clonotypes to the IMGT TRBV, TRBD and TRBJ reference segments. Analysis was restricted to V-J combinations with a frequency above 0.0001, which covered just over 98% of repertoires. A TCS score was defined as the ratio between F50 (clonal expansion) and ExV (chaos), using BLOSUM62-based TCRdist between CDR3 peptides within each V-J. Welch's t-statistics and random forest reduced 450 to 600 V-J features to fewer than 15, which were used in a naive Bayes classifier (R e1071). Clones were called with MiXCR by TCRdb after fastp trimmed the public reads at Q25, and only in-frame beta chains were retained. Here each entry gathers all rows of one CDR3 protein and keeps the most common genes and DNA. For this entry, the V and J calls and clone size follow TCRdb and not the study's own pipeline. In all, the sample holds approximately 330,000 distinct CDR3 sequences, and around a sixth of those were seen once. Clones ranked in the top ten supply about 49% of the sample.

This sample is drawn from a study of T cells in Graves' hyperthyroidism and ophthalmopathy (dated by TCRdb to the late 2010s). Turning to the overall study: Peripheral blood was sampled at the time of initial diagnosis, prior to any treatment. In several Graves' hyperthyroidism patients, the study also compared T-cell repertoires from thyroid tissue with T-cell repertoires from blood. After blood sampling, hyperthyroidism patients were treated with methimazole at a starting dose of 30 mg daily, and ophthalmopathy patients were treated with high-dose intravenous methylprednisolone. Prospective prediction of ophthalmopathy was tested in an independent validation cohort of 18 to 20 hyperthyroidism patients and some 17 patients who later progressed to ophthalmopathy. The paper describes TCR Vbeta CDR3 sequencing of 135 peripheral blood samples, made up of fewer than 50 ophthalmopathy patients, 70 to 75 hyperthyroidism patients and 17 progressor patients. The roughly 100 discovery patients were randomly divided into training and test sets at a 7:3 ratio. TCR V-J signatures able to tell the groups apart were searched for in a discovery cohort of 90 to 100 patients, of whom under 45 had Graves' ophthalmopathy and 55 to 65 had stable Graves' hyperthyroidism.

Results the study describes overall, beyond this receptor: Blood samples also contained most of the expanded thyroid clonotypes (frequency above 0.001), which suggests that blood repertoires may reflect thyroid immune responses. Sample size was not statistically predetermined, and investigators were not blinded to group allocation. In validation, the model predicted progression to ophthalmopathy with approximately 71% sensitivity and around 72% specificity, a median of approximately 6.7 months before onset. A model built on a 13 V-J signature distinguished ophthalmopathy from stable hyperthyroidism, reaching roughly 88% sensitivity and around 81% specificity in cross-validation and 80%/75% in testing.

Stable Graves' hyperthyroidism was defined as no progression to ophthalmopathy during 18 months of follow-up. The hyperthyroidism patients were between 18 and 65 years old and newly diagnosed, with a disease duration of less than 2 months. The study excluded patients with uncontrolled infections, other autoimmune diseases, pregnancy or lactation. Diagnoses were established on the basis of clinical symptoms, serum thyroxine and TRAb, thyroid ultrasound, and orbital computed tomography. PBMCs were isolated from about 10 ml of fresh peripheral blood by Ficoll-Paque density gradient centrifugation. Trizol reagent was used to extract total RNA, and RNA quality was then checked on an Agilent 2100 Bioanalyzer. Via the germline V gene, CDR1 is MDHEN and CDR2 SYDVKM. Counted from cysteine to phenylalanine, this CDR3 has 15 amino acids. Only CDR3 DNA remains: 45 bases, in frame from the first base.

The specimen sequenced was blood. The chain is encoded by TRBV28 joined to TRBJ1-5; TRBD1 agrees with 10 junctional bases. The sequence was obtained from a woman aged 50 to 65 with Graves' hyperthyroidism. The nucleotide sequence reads TGTGCCAGCAGTCTGGGACAGGGGATCTCTCAGCCCCGGCATTTT. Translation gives CASSLGQGISQPRHF.